One sample yielded the 23 T cell receptor beta chains listed below, sequenced in a study of blood T cell repertoires in COVID-19 (dated by TCRdb to between 2020 and 2021). Library construction relied on the immunoSEQ multiplex PCR assay. Sourced from immuneACCESS, this table was stored by TCRdb with only in-frame sequences that have V and J called. A share of the clones is absent; for the studies checked, an unresolved V gene accounts for under half, and the remainder has no known explanation. This sample comprises around 60,000 clones, about nine tenths of them detected only once. The ten largest clones represent around 8.4% of the sample. Sequences were obtained from peripheral blood. These TCRs come from a woman older than 75 with active COVID-19.

J is TRBJ2-1 and V is TRBV3-1 (or the pseudogene TRBV3-2); possibly TRBD2 for D (6 bases). Germline values: CDR1 LGHDT, CDR2 YNNKEL (reference sequence). The CDR3 has 13 amino acids. Between the trimmed V and J ends, which lost 4 bases and 7 bases, there was a span of 11 bases. CDR3 protein: CASSPRRGNEQFF. In nucleotides, the CDR3 is TGTGCCAGCAGCCCCCGGCGGGGAAATGAGCAGTTCTTC.

The gene calls are TRBV5-8 and TRBJ1-4; 7 nucleotides line up with TRBD1. With 4 bases clipped from V and 5 bases from J, the junction kept 8 bases outside the gene matches. This CDR3 spans 15 amino acids. The V gene's germline CDR1 is SGHTS and CDR2 YDEGEE. The CDR3: CASSPPGQRNEKLFF. CDR3 bases: TGTGCCAGCAGCCCCCCGGGACAGCGAAATGAAAAACTGTTTTTT. The complete variable domain, with remaining parts taken from reference TRBV5-8 and TRBJ1-4, reads EAGVTQSPTHLIKTRGQQATLRCSPISGHTSVYWYQQALGLGLQFLLWYDEGEERNRGNFPPRFSGRQFPNYSSELNVNALELEDSALYLCASSPPGQRNEKLFFGSGTQLSVL.

The genes are TRBV27 and TRBJ2-7; the D gene is possibly TRBD2 (6 bases). The CDR3 loop spans 13 amino acids. Germline V gives CDR1 MNHEY, CDR2 SMNVEV (reference sequence). Trimming removed 6 bases from V and 7 bases from J, with 16 bases in between. This CDR3 is CASSSSAWGEQYF. The CDR3 DNA follows: TGTGCCAGCAGCTCTAGCGCCTGGGGGGAGCAGTACTTC.

DNA for the CDR3: TGTGCCAGCAGCCCACAACTACAAGAGACCCAGTACTTC. This translates into CASSPQLQETQYF. This rearrangement joins TRBV28 to TRBJ2-5; the D is unclear. With 6 bases removed from V and 2 bases from J, the gap between germline ends came to 10 bases. The CDR3 is 13 amino acids. CDR1 is MDHEN, CDR2 SYDVKM, per germline.

The chain's CDR3 is CASRPGQGAFEETQYF. The CDR3 DNA sequence: TGTGCCAGCCGACCAGGGCAGGGGGCATTCGAGGAGACCCAGTACTTC. V gene TRBV19 combines with J gene TRBJ2-5; 8 bases fit TRBD1. V shed 9 bases and J 5 bases; nucleotides not matched to a gene: 17. Germline CDR1 reads LNHDA; CDR2 reads SQIVND (reference sequence). The CDR3 loop spans 16 amino acids.

The genes are TRBV15 and TRBJ1-4; TRBD1 agrees at 8 bases. Trimming at V came to 0 bases and at J to 8 bases, leaving 2 bases not matched to a gene. Germline lookup yields CDR1 LNHNV and CDR2 YYDKDF (reference sequence). The CDR3 runs 14 residues. The CDR3 region is CATSRDRQGEKLFF. CDR3 DNA: TGTGCCACCAGCAGAGATCGACAGGGGGAAAAACTGTTTTTT.

This rearrangement joins TRBV19 to TRBJ2-3, with D possibly matching TRBD1 (5 bases). This CDR3 is built from 15 residues. CDR1 is LNHDA, CDR2 SQIVND, per germline (reference sequence). Trimming removed 6 bases at V and 0 bases at J, with 13 bases between. CDR3 sequence reads: CASSLTGTSTDTQYF. The CDR3 bases are TGTGCCAGTAGCCTAACAGGAACTAGCACAGATACGCAGTATTTT.

V and J are TRBV19 and TRBJ1-6; 9 bases agree with TRBD1. Germline V gene lookup returns CDR1 LNHDA and CDR2 SQIVND (reference sequence). This CDR3 spans 13 amino acids. Unmatched junction bases numbered 6, after V lost 10 bases and J lost 8 bases. In DNA form, the CDR3 reads TGTGCCACGGGGGACAGGGAAGATTCACCCCTCCACTTT. Its protein is CATGDREDSPLHF.

The genes are TRBV7-2 and TRBJ2-7, with D possibly being TRBD2 (5 bases). V lost 6 bases and J lost 2, with 14 bases in between. Germline V gives CDR1 SGHTA, CDR2 FQGNSA. The CDR3 totals 14 residues. CDR3 DNA: TGTGCCAGCAGACCAAGGGAGTCAGCCTACGAGCAGTACGTC. It translates to CASRPRESAYEQYV.

This clone was detected only once. CDR3 region: CASTSPRGQFQETQYF. The DNA for the CDR3 is TGTGCCAGCACTTCACCCCGTGGACAGTTTCAAGAGACCCAGTACTTC. This chain connects TRBV27 to TRBJ2-5; tentatively, D is TRBD1 (6 bases). This CDR3 has 16 amino acids. The germline CDR1 and CDR2 sequences are MNHEY and SMNVEV (reference sequence). With 7 bases removed from V and 2 bases from J, the gap between germline ends came to 20 bases.

The chain recombines TRBV6-1 with TRBJ2-7; 10 bases agree with TRBD2. The CDR3 runs to 17 residues. The trim removed 4 bases at V and 0 bases at J, leaving 9 bases unmatched. The germline CDR1 and CDR2 sequences are MNHNS and SASEGT. The CDR3 DNA reads as TGTGCCAGCAGTGTGCCTAGCGGGGGACCGAGCTCCTACGAGCAGTACGTC. Translating gives CASSVPSGGPSSYEQYV.

The rearrangement joins TRBV7-2 to TRBJ2-1; D unclear. CDR3 length: 14 residues. Trimming shortened V by 1 base and J by 7 bases, and 11 bases separated the two germline ends. CDR1 and CDR2 (germline): SGHTA, FQGNSA. The CDR3 loop is CASSLVGSANEQFF. CDR3 in DNA: TGTGCCAGCAGCTTAGTAGGCTCAGCGAATGAGCAGTTCTTC.

This rearrangement joins TRBV7-9 to TRBJ2-2, with TRBD2 matching 8 bases. V lost 3 bases, J lost 0 bases, and 3 bases stayed unmatched. CDR3 length: 16 residues. Germline V lookup: CDR1 SEHNR, CDR2 FQNEAQ (reference sequence). CDR3 bases: TGTGCCAGCAGCTTCCCTAGCGGGTCGAACACCGGGGAGCTGTTTTTT. Translated: CASSFPSGSNTGELFF.

This chain uses TRBV6-5 with TRBJ2-3, with D maybe TRBD2 (6 bases). This CDR3 has 16 residues. V lost 3 bases to trimming and J lost 5 bases, with 18 bases between them. Germline V lookup: CDR1 MNHEY, CDR2 SVGAGI. Here the CDR3 reads CASSYGGLISGDTQYF. The CDR3 DNA sequence: TGTGCCAGCAGTTATGGGGGACTGATTAGCGGAGATACGCAGTATTTT.

This sequence joins TRBV28 and TRBJ2-5; a possible D gene is TRBD2 (5 bases). With 2 bases removed from V and 4 bases from J, the gap between germline ends came to 11 bases. The CDR3 length is 14 residues. Looked up from germline, CDR1 is MDHEN and CDR2 is SYDVKM. The CDR3 DNA follows: TGTGCCAGCAGTTTAACGGCGGGCGGAGAGACCCAGTACTTC. This sequence encodes CASSLTAGGETQYF.

The chain joins TRBV7-2 to TRBJ2-2, with D perhaps TRBD2 (6 bases). Between the trimmed V and J ends, which lost 5 bases and 5 bases, there was a span of 15 bases. The CDR3 is 15 amino acids. Germline CDR1 and CDR2: SGHTA and FQGNSA. Here the CDR3 DNA reads TGTGCCAGCAGCCCGGCGACTAGATGGACCGGGGAGCTGTTTTTT. It encodes CASSPATRWTGELFF.

The V and J genes are TRBV6-1 and TRBJ1-2, with TRBD1 matching over 7 bases. This CDR3 comprises 16 residues. Germline CDR1 and CDR2: MNHNS and SASEGT. J gave up 7 bases and V 0 bases, and 11 bases lay outside the gene matches. The CDR3 bases are TGTGCCAGCAGTGAAGCGCGCTTGGGACAGAATCGTGGCTACACCTTC. Residues: CASSEARLGQNRGYTF.

This chain joins TRBV10-3 and TRBJ2-7; 7 nucleotides match TRBD2. Germline lookup yields CDR1 ENHRY and CDR2 SYGVKD. Trimming at V came to 0 bases and at J to 6 bases, leaving 8 bases not matched to a gene. The CDR3 totals 15 residues. The CDR3 DNA reads as TGTGCCATCAGTGAGTCGATGCCCGGGGAGGGCGAGCAGTACTTC. Its protein product is CAISESMPGEGEQYF.

This clone has more than one count but fewer than ten. The chain links TRBV29-1 to TRBJ1-5; 10 nucleotides align to TRBD1. J gave up 6 bases and V 6 bases, and 11 bases lay outside the gene matches. CDR1 and CDR2 (germline): SQVTM, ANQGSEA. The CDR3 extends over 15 amino acids. CDR3 amino acids: CSVIATGGYTQPQHF. CDR3 DNA: TGCAGCGTCATTGCGACAGGGGGCTATACTCAGCCCCAGCATTTT. Based on the CDR3 plus reference TRBV29-1 and TRBJ1-5, the full variable domain is SAVISQKPSRDICQRGTSLTIQCQVDSQVTMMFWYRQQPGQSLTLIATANQGSEATYESGFVIDKFPISRPNLTFSTLTVSNMSPEDSSIYLCSVIATGGYTQPQHFGDGTRLSIL.

The V gene is TRBV29-1, the J gene TRBJ1-2, with 7 bases identical to TRBD1. Germline values: CDR1 SQVTM, CDR2 ANQGSEA. The CDR3 runs to 12 residues. Losses at the gene ends were 3 bases for V and 5 bases for J; bases not matched to a gene: 3. The CDR3 loop reads CSVDDREYGYTF. The CDR3 nucleotides read TGCAGCGTTGATGACAGGGAGTATGGCTACACCTTC.

The CDR3 here is CASSSLRGPSNQPQHF. The CDR3 DNA reads TGTGCCAGCAGTTCACTGAGGGGGCCTAGCAATCAGCCCCAGCATTTT. This chain connects TRBV6-5 to TRBJ1-5; 7 nucleotides agree with TRBD1. Losses at the gene ends were 4 bases for V and 0 bases for J; bases not matched to a gene: 6. The germline V gene encodes CDR1 MNHEY and CDR2 SVGAGI. This CDR3 region has 16 residues.

The chain is built from TRBV5-1 and TRBJ1-6; maybe TRBD1 (5 bases). From germline, CDR1 is SGHRS and CDR2 YFSETQ. V shed 4 bases and J shed 8 bases, with 16 bases lying between them. This CDR3 comprises 15 residues. For the CDR3, the DNA is TGCGCCAGCAGCCTCAACAGTGGAGGGGATTCACCCCTCCACTTT. It is translated as CASSLNSGGDSPLHF.

This chain joins TRBV27 and TRBJ2-1; maybe TRBD1 (5 bases). The CDR3 is made up of 14 amino acids. CDR1 MNHEY and CDR2 SMNVEV come from the germline V gene (reference sequence). The V and J ends lost 2 bases and 5 bases respectively, with 10 bases between them. The CDR3 sequence: CASSLTPGNNEQFF. The CDR3 bases are TGTGCCAGCAGTTTAACCCCAGGGAACAATGAGCAGTTCTTC.